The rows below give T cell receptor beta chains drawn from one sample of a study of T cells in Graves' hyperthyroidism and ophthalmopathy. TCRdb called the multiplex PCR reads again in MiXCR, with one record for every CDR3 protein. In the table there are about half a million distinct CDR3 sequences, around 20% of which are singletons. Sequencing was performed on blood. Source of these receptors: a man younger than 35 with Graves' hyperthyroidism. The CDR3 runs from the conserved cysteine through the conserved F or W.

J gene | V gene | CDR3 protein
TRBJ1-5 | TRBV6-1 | CASSGTSIIQPQHF
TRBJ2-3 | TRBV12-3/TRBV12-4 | CASSYKRGEVDTQYF
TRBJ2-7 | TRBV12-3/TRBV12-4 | CASSTQTGKSLYEQYF
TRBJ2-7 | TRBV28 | CASSLNGYGEQYF
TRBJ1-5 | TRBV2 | CASSSPRRSLEHF
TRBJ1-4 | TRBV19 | CASSMGLSTGEKLFF
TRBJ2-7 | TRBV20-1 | CSASRDRTYEQYF
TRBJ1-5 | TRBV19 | CASSIGGTDYQPQHF
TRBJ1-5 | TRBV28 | CASTLSGVPRGQHF
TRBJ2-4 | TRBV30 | CAWKGRTLGAKNIQYF
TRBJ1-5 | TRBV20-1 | CSATGARSQPQHF
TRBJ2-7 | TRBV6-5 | CASSSPGHPLGEQYF
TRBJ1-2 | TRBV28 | CASSSLRRASYGYTF
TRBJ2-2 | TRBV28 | CASGGGLSNTGELFF
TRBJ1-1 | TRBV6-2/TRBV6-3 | CASSFQGNTGAFF
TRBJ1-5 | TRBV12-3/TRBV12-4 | CASSRGGGELSNQPQHF
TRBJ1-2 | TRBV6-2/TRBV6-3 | CASNRAGGYTF
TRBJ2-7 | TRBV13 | CASSFFTGGPSEQYF
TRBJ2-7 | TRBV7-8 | CASSLYPTTSGAPGEQYF
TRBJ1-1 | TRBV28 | CASSVNTEACF
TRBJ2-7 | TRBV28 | CASRPETGDYEQYF
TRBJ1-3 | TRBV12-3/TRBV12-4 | CASSGDRANTIYF
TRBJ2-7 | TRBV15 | CATSRVFALDEQYF
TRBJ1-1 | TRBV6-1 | CASRPRTGRYTEAFF
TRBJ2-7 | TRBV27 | CASSHGDRVYEQYF
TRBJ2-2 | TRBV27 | CASSEAGNTGELFF
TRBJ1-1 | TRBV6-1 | CASSERTGANTEAFF
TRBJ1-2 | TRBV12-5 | CASGLAPTGLRGYTF
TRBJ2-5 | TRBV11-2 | CASSRGLTSGMYQETQYF
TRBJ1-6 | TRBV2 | CASRPSGESSPLHF
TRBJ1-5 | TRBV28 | CASRLGISQPQHF
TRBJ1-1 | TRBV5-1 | CASSLVSGSTEAFF
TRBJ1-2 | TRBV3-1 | CASSPVGHYGYTF
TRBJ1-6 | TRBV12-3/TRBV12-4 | CASSGTVRNSPLHF
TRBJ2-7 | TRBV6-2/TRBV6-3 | CASGHGQGYEQYF
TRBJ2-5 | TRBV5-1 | CASSFSSGQETQYF
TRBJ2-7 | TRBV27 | CASSARGPAYEQYF
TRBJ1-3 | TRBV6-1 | CASSTTGVGNTIYF
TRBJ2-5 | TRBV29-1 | CSVILDSSHPLETQYF
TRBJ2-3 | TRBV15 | CATSRDPPGSTDTQYF